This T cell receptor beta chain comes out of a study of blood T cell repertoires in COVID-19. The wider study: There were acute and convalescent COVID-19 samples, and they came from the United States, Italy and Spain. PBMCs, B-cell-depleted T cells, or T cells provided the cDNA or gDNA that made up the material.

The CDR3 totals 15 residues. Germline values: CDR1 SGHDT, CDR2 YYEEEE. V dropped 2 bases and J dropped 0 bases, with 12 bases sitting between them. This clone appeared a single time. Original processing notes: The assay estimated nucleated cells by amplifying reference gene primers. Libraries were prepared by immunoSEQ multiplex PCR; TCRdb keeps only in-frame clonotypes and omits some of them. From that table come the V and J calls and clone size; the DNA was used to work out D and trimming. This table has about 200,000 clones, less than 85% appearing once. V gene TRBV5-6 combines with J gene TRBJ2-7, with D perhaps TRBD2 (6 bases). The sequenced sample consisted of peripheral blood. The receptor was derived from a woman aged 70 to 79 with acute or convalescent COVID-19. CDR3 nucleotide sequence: TGTGCCAGCAGCTTAGGCGGGGTCAGCTCCTACGAGCAGTACTTC. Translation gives CASSLGGVSSYEQYF.